This TCR beta chain was sequenced in a study of cytomegalovirus exposure and HLA in healthy donors. The PCR had 60 Vbeta and 13 Jbeta primers. TCRdb's copy holds only in-frame clones and misses some; the assay was immunoSEQ multiplex PCR. The table includes 100,000 to 150,000 clones, about four fifths detected once. Sequencing was performed on PBMCs. The receptors stem from a woman between 35 and 50 years old in good health and CMV-seropositive.

The chain carries TRBV27 and TRBJ2-6, with 7 bases matching TRBD1. The germline V gene has CDR1 MNHEY and CDR2 SMNVEV (reference sequence). The ends lost 5 bases at V and 2 bases at J; junction bases unmatched: 0. There are 14 residues in the CDR3. The CDR3, as DNA: TGTGCCAGCAGTACAGGGGCTGGGGCCAACGTCCTGACTTTC. Encoded protein: CASSTGAGANVLTF. The entire variable domain, with the rest obtained from reference TRBV27 and TRBJ2-6, is as follows: EAQVTQNPRYLITVTGKKLTVTCSQNMNHEYMSWYRQDPGLGLRQIYYSMNVEVTDKGDVPEGYKVSRKEKRNFPLILESPSPNQTSLYFCASSTGAGANVLTFGAGSRLTVL.